This passage covers 32 T cell receptor beta chains from one sample sequenced in a study of cytomegalovirus exposure and HLA in healthy donors. With 60 Vbeta and 13 Jbeta primers, the PCR was carried out. TCRdb's table, derived via immunoSEQ multiplex PCR, lists solely in-frame clones and lacks some. The sample includes around 130,000 clones, over 70% of them seen just once. The sample comprised PBMCs. The receptors were gathered from a woman aged 40 to 50 in good health and CMV-seronegative.

This clone has only a few counts. This sequence joins TRBV10-3 and TRBJ1-1, with TRBD1 identical over 9 bases. V was pared by 5 bases and J by 5 bases, with 6 bases of the junction left unmatched. CDR3 length equals 14 residues. Germline V gives CDR1 ENHRY, CDR2 SYGVKD. In DNA, the CDR3 is TGTGCCATCAGTCCCGGGACAGGGCAGACTGAAGCTTTCTTT. It codes for CAISPGTGQTEAFF.

The rearrangement joins TRBV6-6 to TRBJ1-5; maybe TRBD1 (5 bases). Germline V gives CDR1 MNHNY, CDR2 SVGAGI (reference sequence). CDR3 size: 14 residues. V lost 0 bases, J lost 5 bases, and 8 bases lay in between. The CDR3 loop reads CASSYSWGDQPQHF. Written as DNA, the CDR3 is TGTGCCAGCAGTTACTCGTGGGGCGATCAGCCCCAGCATTTT.

The chain recombines TRBV10-3 with TRBJ2-1, with 9 bases matching TRBD2. CDR3 length: 20 residues. CDR1 ENHRY and CDR2 SYGVKD come from the germline V gene. The V segment lost 0 bases and the J segment 0 bases; nucleotides outside the gene matches: 12. The CDR3 region has the DNA TGTGCCATCAGTGAGTCCGTGACTAGCGGTTATCAAAGCTCCTACAATGAGCAGTTCTTC. Translation: CAISESVTSGYQSSYNEQFF.

This clone was picked up a small number of times. The chain joins TRBV11-1 to TRBJ2-2, with 8 bases matching TRBD1. This CDR3 has 17 residues. V dropped 3 bases and J dropped 0; count of bases not matched to a gene: 6. CDR1 SGHAT and CDR2 FQDESV come from the germline V gene (reference sequence). CDR3 amino acids: CASSLDRVRANTGELFF. The CDR3 nucleotides are TGTGCCAGCAGCTTGGACAGGGTGAGGGCGAACACCGGGGAGCTGTTTTTT. The variable domain in full, completed from reference TRBV11-1 and TRBJ2-2, reads EAEVAQSPRYKITEKSQAVAFWCDPISGHATLYWYRQILGQGPELLVQFQDESVVDDSQLPKDRFSAERLKGVDSTLKIQPAELGDSAMYLCASSLDRVRANTGELFFGEGSRLTVL.

The chain couples TRBV28 to TRBJ2-7; 7 bases are shared with TRBD1. This CDR3 spans 14 amino acids. Germline CDR1 MDHEN, CDR2 SYDVKM. J gave up 5 bases and V 2 bases, and 6 bases lay outside the gene matches. The CDR3 coding sequence is TGTGCCAGCAGTTTAGGACAGGCACAGGACGAGCAGTACTTC. This gives the protein CASSLGQAQDEQYF.

The chain recombines TRBV7-2 with TRBJ2-7; 8 nucleotides line up with TRBD1. With 0 bases clipped from V and 4 bases from J, the junction kept 11 bases outside the gene matches. This CDR3 is built from 17 residues. The germline V gene has CDR1 SGHTA and CDR2 FQGNSA. The CDR3 nucleotides are TGTGCCAGCAGCTTAGCCGTCGGACAGGGTAGGAAATACGAGCAGTACTTC. Its translation: CASSLAVGQGRKYEQYF.

This sequence joins TRBV28 and TRBJ1-5; no clear D gene. Trimming left V 3 bases short and J 4 bases short, with 13 bases between. Germline assignment: CDR1 MDHEN and CDR2 SYDVKM. CDR3 length equals 15 residues. The DNA for the CDR3 is TGTGCCAGCAGTTTCGGCGGGCGGACTAATCAGCCCCAGCATTTT. Translating gives CASSFGGRTNQPQHF.

The chain uses TRBV7-3 and TRBJ2-3, with no clear D. V lost 1 base to trimming and J lost 4 bases, with 9 bases between them. The germline CDR1 and CDR2 sequences are SGHTA and FQGTGA. This CDR3 region has 14 residues. Here the CDR3 reads CASSLNPNSDTQYF. In DNA form, the CDR3 reads TGTGCCAGCAGCTTAAATCCCAACTCAGATACGCAGTATTTT.

The rearrangement links TRBV7-9 to TRBJ2-7, with 7 bases identical to TRBD2. The V and J ends lost 5 bases and 2 bases, in that order; junction bases with no gene match: 9. Germline V gene data show CDR1 as SEHNR and CDR2 as FQNEAQ (reference sequence). This CDR3 is built from 15 residues. The CDR3 nucleotides are TGTGCCAGCAGCCCCACTAGCGTCGCCCCCTACGAGCAGTACTTC. Residues: CASSPTSVAPYEQYF.

This chain uses TRBV28 with TRBJ1-2; TRBD1 matches at 11 bases. Looked up from germline, CDR1 is MDHEN and CDR2 is SYDVKM. The CDR3 runs 14 residues. J was trimmed by 7 bases and V by 5 bases; bases with no gene match: 6. The CDR3 region has the DNA TGTGCCAGCAGTGCGGACAGGGGGCGAGGTGGCTACACCTTC. Its translation is CASSADRGRGGYTF.

This chain connects TRBV9 to TRBJ2-7; D ambiguous. The ends were cut back, 0 bases at V and 1 base at J, with 8 bases in the middle. Germline CDR1 is SGDLS and CDR2 is YYNGEE. CDR3 length equals 14 residues. The DNA for the CDR3 is TGTGCCAGCAGCGTAGTGCCCAGTTCCTACGAGCAGTACTTC. Its translation is CASSVVPSSYEQYF.

This clone was recorded a few times. This sequence joins TRBV4-1 and TRBJ1-5, with 7 bases identical to TRBD1. V shed 0 bases and J 7 bases; nucleotides not matched to a gene: 12. Germline CDR1 and CDR2: MGHRA and YSYEKL. The CDR3 runs 17 residues. The CDR3 DNA follows: TGCGCCAGCAGCCAAGAGGGCAGGGCCCTCAGGGGGCAGCCCCAGCATTTT. Protein product: CASSQEGRALRGQPQHF.

The chain links TRBV7-2 to TRBJ1-3, with 9 bases fitting TRBD1. Trimming removed 2 bases from V and 2 bases from J; junction bases left unmatched: 4. Germline CDR1 reads SGHTA; CDR2 reads FQGNSA. CDR3 length: 16 amino acids. The CDR3 nucleotides are TGTGCCAGCAGCTTAATGACAGGGGGGACTGGAAACACCATATATTTT. This gives the protein CASSLMTGGTGNTIYF.

The chain recombines TRBV7-2 with TRBJ1-1; D gene ambiguous. The germline V gene has CDR1 SGHTA and CDR2 FQGNSA. This CDR3 contains 13 residues. V lost 7 bases and J lost 2, with 11 bases in between. The CDR3 coding sequence is TGTGCCAGCACCCCGGTCCGAAACACTGAAGCTTTCTTT. This encodes CASTPVRNTEAFF.

This rearrangement joins TRBV7-2 to TRBJ2-7, with no clear D. V was shortened by 5 bases and J by 5 bases, with 16 bases between the two germline ends. The CDR3 consists of 14 residues. Per the germline V gene, CDR1 is SGHTA and CDR2 is FQGNSA. The CDR3 is CASSTPSGWDEQYF. The CDR3 DNA follows: TGTGCCAGCAGCACACCCTCAGGATGGGACGAGCAGTACTTC.

This chain links TRBV28 with TRBJ1-5, with 8 bases fitting TRBD1. Germline values: CDR1 MDHEN, CDR2 SYDVKM. With 6 bases clipped from V and 6 bases from J, the junction kept 7 bases outside the gene matches. CDR3 length: 14 amino acids. The CDR3 here is CASRTGQGGQPQHF. In DNA, the CDR3 is TGTGCCAGCAGGACCGGACAGGGAGGTCAGCCCCAGCATTTT.

This clone was seen only once. The V and J genes are TRBV7-9 and TRBJ1-1; 9 bases fit TRBD1. Germline CDR1 reads SEHNR; CDR2 reads FQNEAQ (reference sequence). The CDR3 covers 16 residues. The V segment lost 6 bases and the J segment 1 base; nucleotides outside the gene matches: 9. The CDR3 loop reads CASRLKLGQGNTEAFF. For the CDR3, the DNA is TGTGCCAGCAGATTAAAGTTGGGACAGGGGAACACTGAAGCTTTCTTT.

The count of this clone is one. The rearrangement uses TRBV27 and TRBJ2-1; TRBD1 aligns across 7 bases. J was trimmed by 7 bases and V by 0 bases; bases with no gene match: 0. Per germline, CDR1 MNHEY and CDR2 SMNVEV (reference sequence). This CDR3 is built from 13 residues. The CDR3: CASSLSQGNEQFF. The CDR3, as DNA: TGTGCCAGCAGTTTATCACAGGGGAATGAGCAGTTCTTC.

This clone was detected only a few times. This chain joins TRBV6-1 and TRBJ1-3; D gene ambiguous. V was cut by 8 bases and J by 0 bases, with 11 bases left in between. Per germline, CDR1 MNHNS and CDR2 SASEGT. There are 14 residues in the CDR3. The CDR3 protein is CASVRSGSGNTIYF. The CDR3 region has the DNA TGTGCCAGCGTCCGGTCCGGCTCTGGAAACACCATATATTTT.

This clone was observed a single time. The V gene is TRBV4-2, the J gene TRBJ1-2; D is unclear. Germline values: CDR1 LGHNA, CDR2 YNFKEQ. The CDR3 length is 15 residues. V lost 0 bases and J lost 4, with 12 bases in between. This chain's CDR3 is CASSQDLTAPYGYTF. CDR3 nucleotides: TGTGCCAGCAGCCAAGATCTCACTGCCCCCTATGGCTACACCTTC.

This chain links TRBV19 with TRBJ2-1; 9 positions match TRBD2. With 3 bases clipped from V and 3 bases from J, the junction kept 3 bases outside the gene matches. The CDR3 runs to 15 residues. Germline CDR1 LNHDA, CDR2 SQIVND (reference sequence). CDR3 sequence: CASSIMTSGYNEQFF. In DNA form, the CDR3 reads TGTGCCAGTAGTATTATGACTAGCGGCTACAATGAGCAGTTCTTC.

V and J are TRBV7-9 and TRBJ1-2, with 7 bases aligning to TRBD1. Germline V gene lookup returns CDR1 SEHNR and CDR2 FQNEAQ (reference sequence). Trimming at V came to 5 bases and at J to 4 bases, leaving 7 bases not matched to a gene. The CDR3 contains 14 residues. Here the CDR3 DNA reads TGTGCCAGCAGCCAGACAGGGCCAAGCTATGGCTACACCTTC. Its protein product is CASSQTGPSYGYTF.

This chain uses TRBV7-9 with TRBJ2-2, with unresolved D. Germline loops: CDR1 SEHNR, CDR2 FQNEAQ (reference sequence). Trimming removed 5 bases at V and 7 bases at J, with 17 bases between. This CDR3 has 15 residues. For the CDR3, the DNA is TGTGCCAGCAGCACTCGACTGGTGACGAACGGGGAGCTGTTTTTT. Encoded protein: CASSTRLVTNGELFF.

The gene calls are TRBV25-1 and TRBJ2-1, with TRBD2 matching 7 bases. Germline V gene data show CDR1 as MGHDK and CDR2 as SYGVNS. The CDR3 is made up of 15 amino acids. V shed 1 base and J 5 bases; nucleotides not matched to a gene: 5. CDR3 nucleotides: TGTGCCAGCAGTGAATGGGGGGGTGGGGACAATGAGCAGTTCTTC. Translating gives CASSEWGGGDNEQFF. Full variable domain (remainder filled in from reference TRBV25-1 and TRBJ2-1): EADIYQTPRYLVIGTGKKITLECSQTMGHDKMYWYQQDPGMELHLIHYSYGVNSTEKGDLSSESTVSRIRTEHFPLTLESARPSHTSQYLCASSEWGGGDNEQFFGPGTRLTVL.

The CDR3 reads CASSQDRYGYTF. CDR3 nucleotides: TGCGCCAGCAGCCAAGATCGTTATGGCTACACCTTC. The J gene is TRBJ1-2, the V gene TRBV4-3; D remains unclear. The CDR3 sequence is 12 residues long. V lost 0 bases, J lost 5 bases, and 4 bases lay in between. Germline CDR1 is LGHNA and CDR2 is YSLEER.

The chain has TRBV9 and TRBJ1-2; tentative D call: TRBD1 (5 bases). The CDR3 loop spans 15 amino acids. V was pared by 7 bases and J by 7 bases, with 23 bases between. In germline, CDR1 is SGDLS, CDR2 YYNGEE. The chain's CDR3 is CASSLSGKGHSGYTF. The CDR3 DNA reads TGTGCCAGCTCACTCTCGGGTAAGGGGCACTCTGGCTACACCTTC.

This clone was counted a few times. This sequence joins TRBV29-1 and TRBJ2-5; the match to TRBD1 covers 8 bases. The germline CDR1 and CDR2 sequences are SQVTM and ANQGSEA. The junction had 6 bases not matched to a gene; V was cut back by 7 bases and J by 5 bases. The CDR3 contains 12 residues. In DNA, the CDR3 is TGCAGCGCCCGCAGGGGGCAGGAGACCCAGTACTTC. Its protein product is CSARRGQETQYF.

In DNA form, the CDR3 reads TGTGCCAGCAGCTCGCAGGGGGGATACTACGAGCAGTACTTC. Protein sequence: CASSSQGGYYEQYF. The chain recombines TRBV7-2 with TRBJ2-7, with a weak D call TRBD1 (7 bases). Trimming took off 4 bases at V and 3 bases at J, with 13 bases between the two ends. CDR1 is SGHTA, CDR2 FQGNSA, per germline. The CDR3 consists of 14 residues. Full variable domain (rest looked up from reference TRBV7-2 and TRBJ2-7): GAGVSQSPSNKVTEKGKDVELRCDPISGHTALYWYRQSLGQGLEFLIYFQGNSAPDKSGLPSDRFSAERTGGSVSTLTIQRTQQEDSAVYLCASSSQGGYYEQYFGPGTRLTVT.

The chain recombines TRBV10-3 with TRBJ2-6; D gene ambiguous. The CDR3 has 13 amino acids. Per the germline V gene, CDR1 is ENHRY and CDR2 is SYGVKD. The V end was cut by 10 bases, the J end by 1 base, with 8 bases between. The CDR3 sequence: CATLYSGANVLTF. DNA of the CDR3: TGTGCCACCTTATATTCTGGGGCCAACGTCCTGACTTTC.

The V and J genes are TRBV5-4 and TRBJ2-3, with D perhaps matching TRBD2 (6 bases). Trimming left V 3 bases short and J 2 bases short, with 10 bases between. The CDR3 is 14 residues long. Germline V gene data show CDR1 as SGHNT and CDR2 as YYREEE (reference sequence). The CDR3 protein is CASSSGTVTDTQYF. Written as DNA, the CDR3 is TGTGCCAGCAGCTCCGGGACTGTCACAGATACGCAGTATTTT.

The chain uses TRBV5-5 and TRBJ2-7; maybe TRBD1 (6 bases). Germline V gene lookup returns CDR1 SGHKS and CDR2 YYEKEE (reference sequence). The V end lost 0 bases, the J end lost 9 bases, and 25 bases lay between the germline ends. The CDR3 spans 17 residues. This chain's CDR3 is CASSLAPRGGQGSRQYF. Here the CDR3 DNA reads TGTGCCAGCAGCTTGGCTCCCCGGGGCGGGCAGGGGAGCCGGCAGTACTTC.

The chain is built from TRBV19 and TRBJ1-5; D uncertain. The CDR3 extends over 14 amino acids. Germline lookup yields CDR1 LNHDA and CDR2 SQIVND (reference sequence). Trimming cost V 6 bases and J 0 bases, with 9 bases left between them. The CDR3 DNA sequence: TGTGCCAGTAGAGCAGGCTATAGCAATCAGCCCCAGCATTTT. This translates into CASRAGYSNQPQHF.